The 30 T cell receptor beta chains in this list originate from one sample, sequenced in a study of T cell responses to AZD1222 COVID-19 vaccine. The protocol was immunoSEQ multiplex PCR, while the TCRdb copy is restricted to in-frame clones and leaves out a portion. The sample includes some 200,000 clones, about 92% seen only once; the top ten take more than 0.8%. The sample was peripheral blood, taken on day 0 of MenACWY control vaccination. The receptor source for this set is an adult in good health.

With regard to this clone: Other DNA sequences in this sample translate to the same CDR3. The chain has TRBV19 and TRBJ1-1; D might be TRBD1 (5 bases). Germline V lookup: CDR1 LNHDA, CDR2 SQIVND (reference sequence). V was pared by 3 bases and J by 4 bases, with 6 bases between. This CDR3 comprises 12 residues. In DNA, the CDR3 is TGTGCCAGTAGTATCCAGGGCACTGAAGCTTTCTTT. Its translation: CASSIQGTEAFF.

This sequence joins TRBV4-3 and TRBJ2-2, with D possibly being TRBD1 (8 bases). V was trimmed by 3 bases and J by 2 bases, leaving 13 bases between them. CDR1 and CDR2 from the germline V gene are LGHNA and YSLEER. This CDR3 spans 16 amino acids. CDR3 loop: CASSHNRGGNTGELFF. The CDR3 DNA sequence: TGCGCCAGCAGCCACAACAGGGGGGGAAACACCGGGGAGCTGTTTTTT.

The chain has TRBV7-9 and TRBJ1-6, with TRBD1 matching 8 bases. Germline lookup yields CDR1 SEHNR and CDR2 FQNEAQ (reference sequence). The trim removed 5 bases at V and 10 bases at J, leaving 7 bases unmatched. This CDR3 region has 14 residues. The CDR3: CASSLGQGYSPLHF. For the CDR3, the DNA is TGTGCCAGCAGCCTCGGACAGGGCTACTCACCCCTCCACTTT.

V and J are TRBV5-8 and TRBJ2-1, with no clear D. CDR3 size: 16 residues. Germline loops: CDR1 SGHTS, CDR2 YDEGEE. Trimming removed 0 bases from V and 3 bases from J, with 13 bases in between. The CDR3 sequence is CASSLEVNLIYNEQFF. The CDR3 DNA follows: TGTGCCAGCAGCTTGGAAGTGAACTTGATCTACAATGAGCAGTTCTTC.

V usage is TRBV6-5 and J usage is TRBJ2-3; D is perhaps TRBD1 (6 bases). The V and J ends lost 8 bases and 8 bases respectively, with 14 bases between them. CDR1 is MNHEY and CDR2 is SVGAGI in the germline V gene. CDR3 length equals 12 residues. CDR3 region: CASVKQGTTQYF. In nucleotides, the CDR3 is TGTGCCAGCGTTAAACAGGGAACTACGCAGTATTTT.

J is TRBJ2-1 and V is TRBV6-5; 9 positions match TRBD1. J gave up 5 bases and V 7 bases, and 6 bases lay outside the gene matches. Germline loops: CDR1 MNHEY, CDR2 SVGAGI. The CDR3 loop spans 14 amino acids. CDR3 nucleotide sequence: TGTGCCAGCAACCGGGACAGGGAGGACAATGAGCAGTTCTTC. Its protein is CASNRDREDNEQFF.

The chain employs TRBV30 and TRBJ1-2; perhaps TRBD1 as D (6 bases). CDR1 is GTSNPN, CDR2 SVGIG, per germline (reference sequence). The CDR3 covers 13 residues. Trimming took 1 base from V and 4 from J, leaving 10 bases between them. The CDR3 DNA reads TGTGCCTGGAGTGATACAGGGTTCTATGGCTACACCTTC. This gives the protein CAWSDTGFYGYTF.

The V and J genes are TRBV6-5 and TRBJ1-1, with D possibly TRBD1 on 6 matching bases. The V gene lost 6 bases and the J gene lost 3 bases, with 8 bases spanning the gap. CDR3 length equals 12 residues. The V gene's germline CDR1 is MNHEY and CDR2 SVGAGI. CDR3 DNA sequence: TGTGCCAGCAGCCGGACAGACACTGAAGCTTTCTTT. Its translation: CASSRTDTEAFF.

As to this clone: Sequence at one end of the junction differs from germline and may be a read error. The gene calls are TRBV7-2 and TRBJ1-1; no reliable D call. Germline values: CDR1 SGHTA, CDR2 FQGNSA. This CDR3 comprises 14 residues. The CDR3 loop is CVSSLASQKSEAFF. The CDR3, as DNA: TGTGTCAGCAGCTTAGCGTCTCAGAAGTCTGAAGCTTTCTTT.

The chain uses TRBV2 and TRBJ1-1; D perhaps matches TRBD1 (5 bases). CDR1 and CDR2 (germline): SNHLY, FYNNEI. The CDR3 is 13 residues long. The V end lost 8 bases, the J end lost 3 bases, and 13 bases lay between the germline ends. In DNA form, the CDR3 reads TGTGCCAGCGATAGGGGAAAGGACACTGAAGCTTTCTTT. Residues: CASDRGKDTEAFF. Looking up the rest from reference TRBV2 and TRBJ1-1 gives the full variable domain: EPEVTQTPSHQVTQMGQEVILRCVPISNHLYFYWYRQILGQKVEFLVSFYNNEISEKSEIFDDQFSVERPDGSNFTLKIRSTKLEDSAMYFCASDRGKDTEAFFGQGTRLTVV.

This rearrangement joins TRBV29-1 to TRBJ2-7; D may be TRBD1 (6 bases). Germline assignment: CDR1 SQVTM and CDR2 ANQGSEA. The CDR3 has 15 residues. V was pared by 2 bases and J by 7 bases, with 21 bases between. CDR3 protein: CSVERVFGTQGEQYF. The CDR3 DNA sequence: TGCAGCGTTGAACGTGTTTTCGGGACACAGGGAGAGCAGTACTTC.

This clone was detected only a few times. The chain uses TRBV5-1 and TRBJ2-2; D unclear. V dropped 4 bases and J dropped 2 bases, with 12 bases sitting between them. CDR1 is SGHRS, CDR2 YFSETQ, per germline. The CDR3 loop spans 15 amino acids. CDR3 sequence: CASSATSTNTGELFF. The CDR3 DNA reads TGCGCCAGCAGCGCGACCTCCACTAACACCGGGGAGCTGTTTTTT.

The gene calls are TRBV7-8 and TRBJ2-1; the D is unclear. CDR3 length equals 13 residues. From germline, CDR1 is SGHVS and CDR2 FQNEAQ. Trimming pared 5 bases from V and 6 bases from J, leaving 11 bases between. CDR3 protein: CASSPRIFNEQFF. Here the CDR3 DNA reads TGTGCCAGCAGCCCTCGGATCTTCAATGAGCAGTTCTTC.

The CDR3: CASSQDRGGYNEQFF. CDR3 sequence (DNA): TGCGCCAGCAGCCAAGATAGGGGGGGCTACAATGAGCAGTTCTTC. The chain is built from TRBV4-3 and TRBJ2-1, with a weak D call TRBD2 (7 bases). The V end was cut by 0 bases, the J end by 3 bases, with 9 bases between. Germline-derived CDR1 and CDR2 are LGHNA and YSLEER. The CDR3 spans 15 residues.

The chain carries TRBV5-1 and TRBJ1-2, with 10 bases identical to TRBD1. Looked up from germline, CDR1 is SGHRS and CDR2 is YFSETQ. The CDR3 consists of 13 residues. Trimming at V came to 0 bases and at J to 7 bases, leaving 0 bases not matched to a gene. The CDR3 loop is CASSLGTGGGYTF. The CDR3 coding sequence is TGCGCCAGCAGCTTGGGGACAGGGGGTGGCTACACCTTC.

The rearrangement links TRBV7-2 to TRBJ1-1, with 7 bases identical to TRBD1. The CDR3 is 15 residues long. Losses at the gene ends were 7 bases for V and 6 bases for J; bases not matched to a gene: 14. CDR1 and CDR2 (germline): SGHTA, FQGNSA. The CDR3 region is CASIPGGGVQSEAFF. In nucleotides, the CDR3 is TGTGCCAGCATCCCAGGGGGGGGCGTACAATCTGAAGCTTTCTTT.

V gene TRBV3-1 (or the pseudogene TRBV3-2) combines with J gene TRBJ1-2; D ambiguous. The length of the CDR3 is 17 residues. The germline V gene encodes CDR1 LGHDT and CDR2 YNNKEL (reference sequence). Trimming left V 6 bases short and J 7 bases short, with 27 bases between. As DNA, the CDR3 is TGTGCCAGCAGGGAGAGTGGGGTTTCCCTTTCAGTTCGTGGCTACACCTTC. Amino acid sequence: CASRESGVSLSVRGYTF.

The chain has TRBV5-4 and TRBJ2-5; tentatively, D is TRBD2 (6 bases). The CDR3 sequence is 15 residues long. With 5 bases removed from V and 5 bases from J, the gap between germline ends came to 19 bases. Germline CDR1 and CDR2: SGHNT and YYREEE (reference sequence). CDR3 nucleotide sequence: TGTGCCAGCAGATCAATGGGGGGTTTGGGGGAGACCCAGTACTTC. This encodes CASRSMGGLGETQYF.

V gene TRBV7-2 combines with J gene TRBJ2-3, with 8 nucleotides matching TRBD2. CDR1 and CDR2 (germline): SGHTA, FQGNSA. The ends lost 5 bases at V and 3 bases at J; junction bases unmatched: 10. The CDR3 sequence is 16 residues long. The CDR3 DNA sequence: TGTGCCAGCAGCCCCGGTGGGGGACTAGGGACAGATACGCAGTATTTT. Protein: CASSPGGGLGTDTQYF.

This clone turned up a few times. This chain connects TRBV5-4 to TRBJ1-2; no firm D call. V gave up 2 bases and J gave up 6 bases, with 14 bases separating them. Germline V gene data show CDR1 as SGHNT and CDR2 as YYREEE (reference sequence). The length of the CDR3 is 14 residues. The CDR3 protein is CASSLIGSVDGYTF. The CDR3, as DNA: TGTGCCAGCAGCTTAATCGGATCGGTGGATGGCTACACCTTC.

This chain connects TRBV7-9 to TRBJ2-1, with D perhaps TRBD1 (6 bases). The CDR3 spans 13 residues. Germline values: CDR1 SEHNR, CDR2 FQNEAQ (reference sequence). V was cut by 8 bases and J by 6 bases, with 14 bases left in between. The CDR3 DNA reads as TGTGCCAGCGAGTTCGCAGGGGTCAATGAGCAGTTCTTC. This codes for CASEFAGVNEQFF.

This rearrangement joins TRBV2 to TRBJ1-2, with D perhaps matching TRBD1 (6 bases). The CDR3 has 13 amino acids. V dropped 8 bases and J dropped 4 bases, with 14 bases sitting between them. In germline, CDR1 is SNHLY, CDR2 FYNNEI. CDR3 amino acids: CASFRAGAYGYTF. CDR3 bases: TGTGCCAGCTTCAGGGCGGGGGCCTATGGCTACACCTTC.

This CDR3 is CASTNRGRVGYGYTF. The CDR3 nucleotides are TGTGCCAGCACTAACAGGGGGCGCGTTGGCTATGGCTACACCTTC. The chain recombines TRBV6-5 with TRBJ1-2; 9 bases are a match to TRBD1. The V and J ends lost 7 bases and 4 bases, in that order; junction bases with no gene match: 10. Germline assignment: CDR1 MNHEY and CDR2 SVGAGI. There are 15 residues in the CDR3.

The rearrangement links TRBV3-1 (or the pseudogene TRBV3-2) to TRBJ1-1; D is perhaps TRBD1 (5 bases). The CDR3 spans 15 residues. Germline-derived CDR1 and CDR2 are LGHDT and YNNKEL (reference sequence). V lost 1 base, J lost 3 bases, and 12 bases lay in between. CDR3 nucleotides: TGTGCCAGCAGCCAAGCGGGGCGGGGGGACACTGAAGCTTTCTTT. Its protein is CASSQAGRGDTEAFF.

This clone was detected only once. V usage is TRBV11-3 and J usage is TRBJ2-7; 7 bases are shared with TRBD1. Germline assignment: CDR1 SGHNT and CDR2 YENEEA. The CDR3 totals 15 residues. V shed 1 base, J shed 5 bases, and the junction held 8 bases outside the gene matches. The CDR3 DNA reads TGTGCCAGCAGCTTAGGGGACGGACAGGTGGACGAGCAGTACTTC. This encodes CASSLGDGQVDEQYF.

The chain joins TRBV11-2 to TRBJ2-7; TRBD2 is a possible D gene (5 bases). This CDR3 contains 15 residues. Trimming removed 2 bases at V and 0 bases at J, with 11 bases between. Germline loops: CDR1 SGHAT, CDR2 FQNNGV. The CDR3 is CASSLNRGFSYEQYF. The CDR3 DNA sequence: TGTGCCAGCAGCTTAAATAGAGGGTTCTCCTACGAGCAGTACTTC.

V gene TRBV27 combines with J gene TRBJ1-2; TRBD1 is a possible D gene (6 bases). Trimming removed 0 bases at V and 8 bases at J, with 13 bases between. Germline values: CDR1 MNHEY, CDR2 SMNVEV (reference sequence). There are 14 residues in the CDR3. CDR3 sequence (DNA): TGTGCCAGCAGTTTATCCGGGGGCGTAGGGGGCTACACCTTC. Encoded protein: CASSLSGGVGGYTF.

This chain links TRBV5-1 with TRBJ2-7; a possible D gene is TRBD1 (6 bases). Germline loops: CDR1 SGHRS, CDR2 YFSETQ. V lost 3 bases, J lost 7 bases, and 11 bases lay in between. This CDR3 comprises 12 residues. The CDR3: CASSSPGQEQYF. The CDR3 DNA reads as TGCGCCAGCAGCTCACCGGGACAAGAGCAGTACTTC.

This clone was observed a handful of times. The V call is TRBV5-6, the J call TRBJ2-7, with D possibly TRBD2 on 6 matching bases. Trimming took off 4 bases at V and 2 bases at J, with 22 bases between the two ends. Germline-derived CDR1 and CDR2 are SGHDT and YYEEEE. This CDR3 contains 17 residues. The CDR3 DNA follows: TGTGCCAGCAGCCTAGACAAAGGGACTTCGATTCCCTACGAGCAGTACTTC. This codes for CASSLDKGTSIPYEQYF.

This clone was seen more than once but under ten times. The genes are TRBV29-1 and TRBJ2-1; 7 bases fit TRBD1. CDR1 and CDR2 from the germline V gene are SQVTM and ANQGSEA. Germline trimming cut 7 bases from V and 3 bases from J; bases unmatched to any gene: 9. The CDR3 loop spans 14 amino acids. CDR3 loop: CSARDSAIYNEQFF. The CDR3 DNA is TGCAGCGCCCGGGACAGCGCCATCTACAATGAGCAGTTCTTC.